Below, one TCR beta chain is given with its context. The sample is drawn from a study of blood T cell repertoires in COVID-19. Overall study: Donors in the United States, Italy and Spain gave samples during acute or convalescent COVID-19. Sources were T cells, B-cell-depleted T cells, or PBMCs; the material itself was cDNA or gDNA.

The CDR3 sequence is 13 residues long. With V trimmed by 1 base and J by 7 bases, 4 bases remained unmatched. Germline loops: CDR1 LGHDT, CDR2 YNNKEL (reference sequence). In the source study's methods: Amplification of reference gene primers was used by the study to estimate nucleated cell counts. Sequencing used immunoSEQ multiplex PCR; TCRdb keeps in-frame clones, though not all of them. The V and J calls and clone size come from that table; D and trimming were worked out from the DNA. The sample lists some 220,000 clones; about 85% were seen once. The genes are TRBV3-1 (or the pseudogene TRBV3-2) and TRBJ2-7; TRBD1 matches at 7 bases. Sample: peripheral blood. This TCR was recovered from a woman at least 80 years old with active or convalescent COVID-19. CDR3 coding DNA: TGTGCCAGCAGCCAAGTAACCAGGGGGGAGCAGTACTTC. Translated: CASSQVTRGEQYF.